The rows below give T cell receptor beta chains drawn from one sample of a study of cytomegalovirus exposure and HLA in healthy donors. The table came from immunoSEQ multiplex PCR; TCRdb's copy has only in-frame clones and leaves some out. The sample holds 100,000 to 150,000 clones, over 70% seen once. Sequences were obtained from PBMCs. The source is a man between 18 and 35 years old in good health and CMV-seropositive. The CDR3 runs from the conserved cysteine through the conserved F or W. A D gene is named only where the DNA matches it firmly. Size values are once, few and many counts, or a class for expanded clones, and some rows have none.

TRBJ2-7 | TRBV6-5 | 14 | NA | NA | TGTGCCAGCAGTTACTCACGGCGGGGCGGCGAGCAGTACTTC | CASSYSRRGGEQYF
TRBJ1-2 | TRBV19 | 13 | NA | TRBD1 | TGTGCCAGTAGTAGACAGGGGACCTATGGCTACACCTTC | CASSRQGTYGYTF
TRBJ2-7 | TRBV29-1 | 14 | NA | TRBD1 | TGCAGCGTTGATATCCCCGGGACAGGGGTCGAGCAGTACTTC | CSVDIPGTGVEQYF
TRBJ2-2 | TRBV10-3 | 16 | NA | NA | TGTGCCATCAGTGATCACGGGAAATTGAACACCGGGGAGCTGTTTTTT | CAISDHGKLNTGELFF
TRBJ1-1 | TRBV5-4 | 14 | few | NA | TGTGCCAGCAGCTTGGAGGGACTTAACACTGAAGCTTTCTTT | CASSLEGLNTEAFF
TRBJ2-7 | TRBV7-9 | 17 | NA | NA | TGTGCCAGCAGCTTAGCGACTGAATATCGGGAAGCCTACGAGCAGTACTTC | CASSLATEYREAYEQYF
TRBJ2-7 | TRBV2 | 10 | once | NA | TGTGCCAGCAGTTCGTACGAGCAGTACTTC | CASSSYEQYF
TRBJ2-7 | TRBV6-6 | 14 | NA | NA | TGTGCCAGCAGTTTCACCAGGGTAATGGAATGGCAGTACTTC | CASSFTRVMEWQYF
TRBJ2-1 | TRBV4-3 | 15 | few | NA | TGCGCCAGCAGCCACAAGCTTCTATCGTACAATGAGCAGTTCTTC | CASSHKLLSYNEQFF
TRBJ1-5 | TRBV5-5 | 15 | NA | TRBD1 | TGTGCCAGCAGCCTAGGGGACAGTAGAGAGCAGCCCCAGCATTTT | CASSLGDSREQPQHF
TRBJ2-2 | TRBV5-1 | 15 | NA | TRBD1 | TGCGCCAGCAGCTTTGGACAGGGGTGGACCGGGGAGCTGTTTTTT | CASSFGQGWTGELFF
TRBJ2-5 | TRBV12-5 | 17 | NA | TRBD1 | TGTGCTAGTGGTTTGGTAGTGAGGGGGCGGAACCAAGAGACCCAGTACTTC | CASGLVVRGRNQETQYF
TRBJ1-1 | TRBV5-4 | 15 | once | TRBD1 | TGCGCCAGCAGCCAAGATGGGACAGGGAACACTGAAGCTTTCTTT | CASSQDGTGNTEAFF
TRBJ1-1 | TRBV27 | 13 | few | NA | TGTGCCAGCAGTTTTCGGGGTCATCCTGAAGCTTTCTTT | CASSFRGHPEAFF
TRBJ1-4 | TRBV5-4 | 18 | NA | NA | TGTGCCAGCAGCTTCATGACAGTTGCCAACCCCGAGAATGAAAAACTGTTTTTT | CASSFMTVANPENEKLFF
TRBJ1-3 | TRBV18 | 16 | NA | NA | TGTGCCAGCTCACCCTCTGGACAGAACTCTGGAAACACCATATATTTT | CASSPSGQNSGNTIYF
TRBJ2-7 | TRBV9 | 15 | NA | NA | TGTGCCAGCAGCGTAGAGGGGGAAAGCTCCTACGAGCAGTACTTC | CASSVEGESSYEQYF
TRBJ1-2 | TRBV7-8 | 20 | NA | NA | TGTGCCAGCAGCCCTGGCCGAACCCTAGAGGCCTCGACCCCATTCTATGGCTACACCTTC | CASSPGRTLEASTPFYGYTF
TRBJ2-3 | TRBV5-5 | 15 | NA | TRBD2 | TGTGCCAGCAGCTTGGAGGGACTAGCGGCAGATACGCAGTATTTT | CASSLEGLAADTQYF
TRBJ2-5 | TRBV5-1 | 16 | NA | NA | TGCGCCAGCAGCTTGCGGCCGGAGGGAGGGGGAGAGACCCAGTACTTC | CASSLRPEGGGETQYF
TRBJ2-1 | TRBV14 | 13 | NA | TRBD2 | TGTGCCAGCAGCAGCGGGGTCCACAATGAGCAGTTCTTC | CASSSGVHNEQFF
TRBJ1-1 | TRBV6-6 | 14 | NA | TRBD1 | TGTGCCAGCAGCACAGGACAGGGGACCACTGAAGCTTTCTTT | CASSTGQGTTEAFF
TRBJ2-7 | TRBV2 | 14 | once | TRBD1 | TGTGCCAGCAGGGGGGACAGCCAATTTTACGAGCAGTACTTC | CASRGDSQFYEQYF
TRBJ1-3 | TRBV5-4 | 15 | NA | TRBD1 | TGTGCCAGCAGCCCCACAGGGGGGAAAGGAAACACCATATATTTT | CASSPTGGKGNTIYF
TRBJ2-1 | TRBV5-1 | 18 | NA | TRBD1 | TGCGCCAGCAGCTTGGCAAGGGAGGGACAGGGGGCTTACAATGAGCAGTTCTTC | CASSLAREGQGAYNEQFF
TRBJ1-2 | TRBV27 | 15 | NA | TRBD1 | TGTGCCAGCAGTTTAACGACAGGGGGCTACTATGGCTACACCTTC | CASSLTTGGYYGYTF
TRBJ2-1 | TRBV19 | 15 | NA | TRBD2 | TGTGCCAGTATAGGTACGGGAGGGCCAGCGAATGAGCAGTTCTTC | CASIGTGGPANEQFF